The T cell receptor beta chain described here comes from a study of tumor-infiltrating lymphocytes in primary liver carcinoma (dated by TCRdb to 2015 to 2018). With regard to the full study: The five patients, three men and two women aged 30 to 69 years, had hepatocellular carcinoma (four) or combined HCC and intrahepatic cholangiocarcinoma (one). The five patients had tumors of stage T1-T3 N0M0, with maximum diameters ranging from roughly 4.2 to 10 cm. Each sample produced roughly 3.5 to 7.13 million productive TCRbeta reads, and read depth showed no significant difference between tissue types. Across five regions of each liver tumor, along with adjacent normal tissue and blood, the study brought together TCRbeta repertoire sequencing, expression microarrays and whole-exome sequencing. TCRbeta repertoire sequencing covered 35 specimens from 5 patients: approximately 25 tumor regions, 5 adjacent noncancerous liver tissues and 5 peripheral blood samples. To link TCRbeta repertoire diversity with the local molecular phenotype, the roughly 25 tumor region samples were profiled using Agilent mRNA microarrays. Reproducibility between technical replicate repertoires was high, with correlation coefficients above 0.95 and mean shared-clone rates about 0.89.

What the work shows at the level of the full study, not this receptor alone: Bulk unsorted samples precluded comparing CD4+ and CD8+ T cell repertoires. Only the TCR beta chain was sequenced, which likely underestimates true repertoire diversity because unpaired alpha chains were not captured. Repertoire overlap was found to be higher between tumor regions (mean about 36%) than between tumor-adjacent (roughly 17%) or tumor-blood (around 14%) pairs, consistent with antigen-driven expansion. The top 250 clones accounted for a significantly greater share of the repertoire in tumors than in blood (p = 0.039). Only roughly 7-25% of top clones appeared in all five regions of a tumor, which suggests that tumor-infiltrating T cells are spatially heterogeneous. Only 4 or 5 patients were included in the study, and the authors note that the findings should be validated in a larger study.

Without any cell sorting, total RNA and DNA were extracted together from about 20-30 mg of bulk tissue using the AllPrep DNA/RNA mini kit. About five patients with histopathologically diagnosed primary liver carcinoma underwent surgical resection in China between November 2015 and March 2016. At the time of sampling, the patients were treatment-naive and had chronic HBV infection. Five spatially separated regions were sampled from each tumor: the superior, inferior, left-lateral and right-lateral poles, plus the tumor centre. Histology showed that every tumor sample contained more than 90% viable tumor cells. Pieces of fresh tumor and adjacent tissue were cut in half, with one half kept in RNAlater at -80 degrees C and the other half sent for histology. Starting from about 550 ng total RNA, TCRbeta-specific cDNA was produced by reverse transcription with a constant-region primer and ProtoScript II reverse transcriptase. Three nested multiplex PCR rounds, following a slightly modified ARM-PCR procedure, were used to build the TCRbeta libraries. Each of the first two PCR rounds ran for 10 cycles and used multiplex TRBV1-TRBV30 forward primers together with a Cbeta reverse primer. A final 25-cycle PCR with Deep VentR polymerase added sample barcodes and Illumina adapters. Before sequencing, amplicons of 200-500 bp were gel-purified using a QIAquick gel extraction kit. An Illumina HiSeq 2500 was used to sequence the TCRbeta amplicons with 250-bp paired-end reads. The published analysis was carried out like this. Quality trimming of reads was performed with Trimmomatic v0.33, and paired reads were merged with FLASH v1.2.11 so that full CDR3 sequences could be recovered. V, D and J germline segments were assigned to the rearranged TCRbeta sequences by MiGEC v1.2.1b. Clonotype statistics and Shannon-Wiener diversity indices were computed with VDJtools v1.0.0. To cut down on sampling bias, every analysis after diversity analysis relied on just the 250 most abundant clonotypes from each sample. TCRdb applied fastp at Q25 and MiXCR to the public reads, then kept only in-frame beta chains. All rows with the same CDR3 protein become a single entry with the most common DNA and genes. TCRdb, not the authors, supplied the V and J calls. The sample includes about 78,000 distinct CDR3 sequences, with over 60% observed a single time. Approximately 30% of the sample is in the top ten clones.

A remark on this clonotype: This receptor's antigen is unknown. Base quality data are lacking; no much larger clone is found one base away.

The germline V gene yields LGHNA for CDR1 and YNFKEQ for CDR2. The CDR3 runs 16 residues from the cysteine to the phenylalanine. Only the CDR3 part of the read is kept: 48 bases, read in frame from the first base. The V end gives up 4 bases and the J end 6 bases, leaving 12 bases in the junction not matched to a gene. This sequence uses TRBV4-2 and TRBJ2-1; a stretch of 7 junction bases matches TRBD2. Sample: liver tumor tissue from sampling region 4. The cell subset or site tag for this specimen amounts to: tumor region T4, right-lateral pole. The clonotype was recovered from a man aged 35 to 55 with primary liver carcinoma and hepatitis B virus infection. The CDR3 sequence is CASSRTPGLDSNEQFF. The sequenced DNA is TGTGCCAGCAGCCGGACACCAGGACTAGATTCCAATGAGCAGTTCTTC.